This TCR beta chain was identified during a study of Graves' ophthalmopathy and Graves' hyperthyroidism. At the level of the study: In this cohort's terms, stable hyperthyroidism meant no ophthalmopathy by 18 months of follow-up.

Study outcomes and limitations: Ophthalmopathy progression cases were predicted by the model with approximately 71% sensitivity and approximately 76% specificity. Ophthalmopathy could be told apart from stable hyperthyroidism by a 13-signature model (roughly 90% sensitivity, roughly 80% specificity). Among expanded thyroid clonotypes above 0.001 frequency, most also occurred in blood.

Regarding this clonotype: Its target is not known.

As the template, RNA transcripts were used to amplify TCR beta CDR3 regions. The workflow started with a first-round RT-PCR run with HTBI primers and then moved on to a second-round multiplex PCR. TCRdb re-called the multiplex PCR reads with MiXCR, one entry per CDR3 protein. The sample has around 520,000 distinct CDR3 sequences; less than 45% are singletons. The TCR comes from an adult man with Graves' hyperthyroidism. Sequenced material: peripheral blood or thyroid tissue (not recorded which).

CDR3 residues: CAISFKDYHTGELFF. CDR3 sequence (DNA): TGTGCCATCAGTTTTAAGGACTACCACACCGGGGAGCTGTTTTTT. The chain carries TRBV10-3 and TRBJ2-2; possibly TRBD2 for D (6 bases). This CDR3 contains 15 residues. Trimming removed 5 bases from V and 3 bases from J, with 13 bases in between. The V gene's germline CDR1 is ENHRY and CDR2 SYGVKD.